Below, 19 T cell receptor beta chains from the same sample are listed, as sequenced in a study of human T cells and chemical hapten exposure. Using its own MiXCR run on the RACE reads, TCRdb lists one record per CDR3 protein. The profile shows 65,000 or so distinct CDR3 sequences, about 6% of them singletons. Described time point: healthy volunteer bleed at 6 weeks. RNA extraction used unfractionated whole blood as the source of total RNA. Sequenced material: whole blood. The receptors derive from a female donor in good health. Some clones in this sample may be carry-over from other donors' samples.

The sample holds a few counts of this clonotype. The J gene is TRBJ2-4, the V gene TRBV27, with 9 bases aligning to TRBD2. CDR1 and CDR2 from the germline V gene are MNHEY and SMNVEV (reference sequence). This CDR3 has 17 amino acids. With V trimmed by 2 bases and J by 1 base, 6 bases remained unmatched. CDR3 coding DNA: TGTGCCAGCAGTTTAGCGGGAGGGGCAGGGGCCAAAAACATTCAGTACTTC. It translates to CASSLAGGAGAKNIQYF.

This clonotype has a count of ten or more. The chain employs TRBV29-1 and TRBJ2-7; D is undetermined. Trimming took 4 bases from V and 3 from J, leaving 10 bases between them. CDR3 length: 12 amino acids. The germline V gene has CDR1 SQVTM and CDR2 ANQGSEA. The CDR3 loop is CSVAPDNYEQYF. The DNA for the CDR3 is TGCAGCGTTGCGCCCGATAACTACGAGCAGTACTTC.

In its sample, this clonotype was seen many times. This chain joins TRBV20-1 and TRBJ1-1; D call uncertain. V was cut by 0 bases and J by 1 base, with 12 bases left in between. The CDR3 length is 15 residues. CDR1 and CDR2 from the germline V gene are DFQATT and SNEGSKA (reference sequence). The DNA of the CDR3 is TGCAGTGCTAGAGATTGGTGGTCGGAGAACACTGAAGCTTTCTTT. Protein sequence: CSARDWWSENTEAFF.

This clonotype was picked up many times. V usage is TRBV7-9 and J usage is TRBJ2-3, with D hard to call. The CDR3 has 11 amino acids. V lost 3 bases and J lost 8, with 6 bases in between. Germline V CDR1 and CDR2: SEHNR, FQNEAQ (reference sequence). CDR3 region: CASSFTSTQYF. In DNA, the CDR3 is TGTGCCAGCAGCTTCACAAGTACGCAGTATTTT.

In this sample, this clonotype turned up many times. This rearrangement joins TRBV11-2 to TRBJ2-3; 8 bases agree with TRBD2. Germline trimming cut 1 base from V and 1 base from J; bases unmatched to any gene: 7. The germline V gene has CDR1 SGHAT and CDR2 FQNNGV. The CDR3 length is 17 residues. The CDR3 is CASSLGSTAGGTDTQYF. The DNA for the CDR3 is TGTGCCAGCAGCTTAGGGTCCACAGCGGGAGGCACAGATACGCAGTATTTT.

In its sample, this clonotype was seen many times. The chain couples TRBV6-1 to TRBJ2-2, with a tentative D call TRBD2 (6 bases). Germline-derived CDR1 and CDR2 are MNHNS and SASEGT. V was shortened by 11 bases and J by 1 base, with 11 bases between the two germline ends. There are 13 residues in the CDR3. CDR3: CASEGLNTGELFF. The CDR3 bases are TGTGCCTCGGAGGGGTTGAACACCGGGGAGCTGTTTTTT.

This clonotype was counted only a few times. This chain joins TRBV6-5 and TRBJ2-1; 11 positions match TRBD2. This CDR3 has 16 amino acids. Germline V gene data show CDR1 as MNHEY and CDR2 as SVGAGI. After removal of 0 bases from V and 3 bases from J, the junction contained 1 base not matched to a gene. The DNA for the CDR3 is TGTGCCAGCAGTTACTCGACTAGCGGGGTCTACAATGAGCAGTTCTTC. Translating gives CASSYSTSGVYNEQFF.

This clonotype was found many times. The V call is TRBV3-1, the J call TRBJ1-4; 7 bases fit TRBD1. Germline CDR1 is LGHDT and CDR2 is YNNKEL (reference sequence). The V gene end was trimmed by 6 bases and the J gene end by 5 bases; junction bases not matched to a gene: 6. There are 14 residues in the CDR3. CDR3 sequence reads: CASRRTGENEKLFF. CDR3 nucleotide sequence: TGTGCCAGCAGACGGACAGGAGAAAATGAAAAACTGTTTTTT.

This clonotype was recorded at least ten times. The chain combines TRBV10-3 with TRBJ2-1; 14 nucleotides agree with TRBD2. Looked up from germline, CDR1 is ENHRY and CDR2 is SYGVKD. This CDR3 comprises 18 residues. Trimming took 0 bases from V and 4 from J; bases not matched to a gene: 5. CDR3 region: CAISESGLAGVGYNEQFF. DNA for the CDR3: TGTGCCATCAGTGAGTCGGGACTAGCGGGAGTGGGGTACAATGAGCAGTTCTTC.

This clonotype was detected many times. The rearrangement links TRBV6-5 to TRBJ2-5; 9 nucleotides agree with TRBD1. The CDR3 loop spans 13 amino acids. Germline V gene sequence: CDR1 MNHEY, CDR2 SVGAGI. J gave up 6 bases and V 6 bases, and 5 bases lay outside the gene matches. CDR3 bases: TGTGCCAGCAGGGGACAGGGTTTACAGACCCAGTACTTC. Translation gives CASRGQGLQTQYF.

The sample holds a few counts of this clonotype. This sequence joins TRBV29-1 and TRBJ1-2, with 9 bases that match TRBD1. Trimming removed 2 bases from V and 3 bases from J; junction bases left unmatched: 13. The CDR3 extends over 17 amino acids. CDR1 is SQVTM and CDR2 is ANQGSEA in the germline V gene. The CDR3 sequence is CSVERETGGGIHYGYTF. CDR3 bases: TGCAGCGTTGAACGTGAAACAGGGGGCGGTATTCACTATGGCTACACCTTC.

A few counts support this clonotype. The J gene is TRBJ1-1, the V gene TRBV28; the D is unclear. Germline V gene lookup returns CDR1 MDHEN and CDR2 SYDVKM. The CDR3 runs to 16 residues. Trimming pared 2 bases from V and 1 base from J, leaving 14 bases between. CDR3 loop: CASSLGPGVRNTEAFF. Written as DNA, the CDR3 is TGTGCCAGCAGTTTAGGCCCTGGAGTTAGGAACACTGAAGCTTTCTTT.

As regards this clonotype: Just one base apart from a much larger clone, this may be a read error. The chain joins TRBV10-2 to TRBJ1-2; D ambiguous. The CDR3 has 12 residues. Germline CDR1 WSHSY, CDR2 SAAADI. The CDR3 sequence is CASSVGNYGYNF. CDR3 bases: TGCGCCAGCAGTGTAGGGAACTATGGCTACAACTTC.

The chain joins TRBV5-6 to TRBJ2-3; 12 positions agree with TRBD1. V was pared by 4 bases and J by 2 bases, with 2 bases of the junction left unmatched. This CDR3 is built from 15 residues. Per the germline V gene, CDR1 is SGHDT and CDR2 is YYEEEE. The CDR3: CASSVGQGATDTQYF. CDR3 coding DNA: TGTGCCAGCAGCGTGGGACAGGGGGCCACAGATACGCAGTATTTT.

This clonotype appeared many times. The chain carries TRBV29-1 and TRBJ1-2; D gene unclear. V lost 0 bases and J 8 bases, leaving 10 bases between the germline ends. This CDR3 is 12 amino acids long. Germline V lookup: CDR1 SQVTM, CDR2 ANQGSEA. Here the CDR3 reads CSVEDQWLGYTF. CDR3 nucleotide sequence: TGCAGCGTTGAAGATCAATGGTTGGGCTACACCTTC.

This clonotype was seen a few times. The rearrangement links TRBV28 to TRBJ2-1, with 9 bases that match TRBD2. Trimming took 10 bases from V and 8 from J; bases not matched to a gene: 12. CDR3 size: 14 residues. In germline, CDR1 is MDHEN, CDR2 SYDVKM. The CDR3 DNA reads as TGTGCCACCCAGTTTAGCGGGAGATGGGATGAGCAGTTCTTC. Residues: CATQFSGRWDEQFF.

At least ten counts were recorded for this clonotype. The CDR3 spells CASSTGQLDILHF. The CDR3, as DNA: TGTGCCAGCAGTACGGGACAGCTGGACATCCTCCACTTT. This chain connects TRBV12-3 or TRBV12-4 to TRBJ1-6, with 7 bases fitting TRBD1. The CDR3 loop spans 13 amino acids. The ends lost 5 bases at V and 15 bases at J; junction bases unmatched: 10.

This clonotype was seen at least ten times. The rearrangement uses TRBV28 and TRBJ2-7; 7 bases agree with TRBD1. V lost 6 bases, J lost 2 bases, and 7 bases stayed unmatched. The CDR3 runs 14 residues. Looked up from germline, CDR1 is MDHEN and CDR2 is SYDVKM. The CDR3 is CASSHRGWTYEQYF. The CDR3 bases are TGTGCCAGCAGCCACAGGGGATGGACCTACGAGCAGTACTTC.

This clonotype was recorded at least ten times. V is TRBV28 and J is TRBJ1-5, with D possibly being TRBD1 (5 bases). V lost 5 bases, J lost 4 bases, and 18 bases lay in between. The CDR3 totals 16 residues. The germline CDR1 and CDR2 sequences are MDHEN and SYDVKM. CDR3 in DNA: TGTGCCAGCAGTGTGACCACATGGACACCTAATCAGCCCCAGCATTTT. It yields the protein CASSVTTWTPNQPQHF.